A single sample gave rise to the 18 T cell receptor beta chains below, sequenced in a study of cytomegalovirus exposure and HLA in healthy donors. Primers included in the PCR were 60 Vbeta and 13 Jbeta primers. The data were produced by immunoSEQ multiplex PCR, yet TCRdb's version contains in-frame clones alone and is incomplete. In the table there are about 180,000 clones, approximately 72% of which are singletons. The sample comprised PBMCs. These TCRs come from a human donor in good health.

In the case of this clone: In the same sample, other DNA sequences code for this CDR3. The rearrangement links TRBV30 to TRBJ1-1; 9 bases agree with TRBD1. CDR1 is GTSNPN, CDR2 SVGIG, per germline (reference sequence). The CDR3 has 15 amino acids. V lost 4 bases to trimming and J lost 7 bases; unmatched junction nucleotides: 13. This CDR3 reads CAWTSPDRGLGEAFF. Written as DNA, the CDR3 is TGTGCCTGGACCTCCCCGGACAGGGGACTAGGTGAAGCTTTCTTT. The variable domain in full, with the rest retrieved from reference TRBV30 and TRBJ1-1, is SQTIHQWPATLVQPVGSPLSLECTVEGTSNPNLYWYRQAAGRGLQLLFYSVGIGQISSEVPQNLSASRPQDRQFILSSKKLLLSDSGFYLCAWTSPDRGLGEAFFGQGTRLTVV.

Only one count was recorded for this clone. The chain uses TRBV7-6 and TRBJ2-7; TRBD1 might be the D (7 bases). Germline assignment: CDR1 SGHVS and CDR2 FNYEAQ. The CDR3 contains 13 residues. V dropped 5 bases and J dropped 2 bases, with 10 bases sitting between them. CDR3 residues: CASSGGTAYEQYF. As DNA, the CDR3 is TGTGCCAGCAGCGGAGGGACAGCCTACGAGCAGTACTTC.

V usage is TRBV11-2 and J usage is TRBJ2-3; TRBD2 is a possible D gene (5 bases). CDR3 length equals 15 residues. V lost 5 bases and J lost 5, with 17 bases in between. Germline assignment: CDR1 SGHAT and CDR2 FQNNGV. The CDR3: CASSQAGLTRDTQYF. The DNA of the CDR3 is TGTGCCAGCAGCCAGGCGGGCTTAACTCGAGATACGCAGTATTTT.

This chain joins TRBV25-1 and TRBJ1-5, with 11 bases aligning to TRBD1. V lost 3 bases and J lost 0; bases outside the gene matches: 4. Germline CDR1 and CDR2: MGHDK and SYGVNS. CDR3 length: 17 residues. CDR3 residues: CASSEGQGDPSNQPQHF. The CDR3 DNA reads TGTGCCAGCAGTGAGGGACAGGGGGACCCTAGCAATCAGCCCCAGCATTTT.

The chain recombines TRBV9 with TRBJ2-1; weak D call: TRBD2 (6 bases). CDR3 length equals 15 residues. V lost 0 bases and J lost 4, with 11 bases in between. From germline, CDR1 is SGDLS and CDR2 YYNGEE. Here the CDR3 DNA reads TGTGCCAGCAGCGTAGCTACCGGGGGTTACAATGAGCAGTTCTTC. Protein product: CASSVATGGYNEQFF. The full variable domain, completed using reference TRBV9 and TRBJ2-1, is DSGVTQTPKHLITATGQRVTLRCSPRSGDLSVYWYQQSLDQGLQFLIQYYNGEERAKGNILERFSAQQFPDLHSELNLSSLELGDSALYFCASSVATGGYNEQFFGPGTRLTVL.

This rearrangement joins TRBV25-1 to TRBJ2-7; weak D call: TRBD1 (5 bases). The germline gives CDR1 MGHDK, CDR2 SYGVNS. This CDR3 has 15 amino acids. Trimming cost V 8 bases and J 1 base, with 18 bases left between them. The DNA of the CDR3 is TGTGCCAGCGGCCGACCGGCCCAGGGATCCTACGAGCAGTACTTC. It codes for CASGRPAQGSYEQYF.

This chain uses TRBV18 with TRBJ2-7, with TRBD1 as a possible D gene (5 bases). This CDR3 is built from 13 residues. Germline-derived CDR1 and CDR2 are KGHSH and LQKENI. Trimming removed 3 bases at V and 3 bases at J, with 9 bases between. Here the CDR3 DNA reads TGTGCCAGCTCACCGGGGCCTGACTACGAGCAGTACTTC. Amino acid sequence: CASSPGPDYEQYF.

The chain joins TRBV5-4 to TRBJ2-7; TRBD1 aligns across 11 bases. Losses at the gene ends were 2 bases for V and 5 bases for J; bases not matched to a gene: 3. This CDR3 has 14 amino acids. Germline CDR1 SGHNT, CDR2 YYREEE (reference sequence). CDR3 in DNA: TGTGCCAGCAGCTTTGGGACAGGGGGGAACGAGCAGTACTTC. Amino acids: CASSFGTGGNEQYF. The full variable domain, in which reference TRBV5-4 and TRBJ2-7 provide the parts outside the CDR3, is ETGVTQSPTHLIKTRGQQVTLRCSSQSGHNTVSWYQQALGQGPQFIFQYYREEENGRGNFPPRFSGLQFPNYSSELNVNALELDDSALYLCASSFGTGGNEQYFGPGTRLTVT.

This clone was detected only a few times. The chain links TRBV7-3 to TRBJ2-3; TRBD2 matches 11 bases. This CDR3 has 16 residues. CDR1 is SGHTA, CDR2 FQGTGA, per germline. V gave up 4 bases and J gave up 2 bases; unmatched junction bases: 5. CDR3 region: CASSSGLAGITDTQYF. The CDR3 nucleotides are TGTGCCAGCAGCTCCGGACTAGCGGGTATCACAGATACGCAGTATTTT.

The CDR3 sequence is CASSSVGSTDTQYF. CDR3 bases: TGTGCCAGCAGTTCCGTCGGTTCCACAGATACGCAGTATTTT. This chain joins TRBV27 and TRBJ2-3; D remains ambiguous. CDR3 size: 14 residues. Germline assignment: CDR1 MNHEY and CDR2 SMNVEV (reference sequence). Trimming took 4 bases from V and 2 from J, leaving 10 bases between them.

The CDR3 coding sequence is TGCAGCGTTGGGGGGACAGGGAATTCACCCCTCCACTTT. Amino acid sequence: CSVGGTGNSPLHF. The chain combines TRBV29-1 with TRBJ1-6; 9 bases line up with TRBD1. Germline V CDR1 and CDR2: SQVTM, ANQGSEA. The CDR3 is 13 amino acids. V was pared by 4 bases and J by 7 bases, with 2 bases of the junction left unmatched.

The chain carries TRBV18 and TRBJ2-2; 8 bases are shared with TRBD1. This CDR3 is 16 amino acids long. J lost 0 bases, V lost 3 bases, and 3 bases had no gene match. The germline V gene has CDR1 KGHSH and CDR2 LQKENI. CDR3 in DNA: TGTGCCAGCTCACCCTGGACAGGGACGAACACCGGGGAGCTGTTTTTT. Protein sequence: CASSPWTGTNTGELFF.

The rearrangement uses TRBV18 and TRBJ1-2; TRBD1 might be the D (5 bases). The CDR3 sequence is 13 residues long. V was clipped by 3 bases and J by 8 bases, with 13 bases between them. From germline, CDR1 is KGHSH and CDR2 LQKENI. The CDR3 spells CASSPSGDQGYTF. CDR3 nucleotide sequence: TGTGCCAGCTCACCGTCGGGGGACCAAGGCTACACCTTC.

The CDR3 DNA reads as TGTGCCAGCAGTGATTCGCTAGCGGGGGGAGAGCAGTTCTTC. Translation: CASSDSLAGGEQFF. The chain couples TRBV2 to TRBJ2-1, with 11 bases that match TRBD2. CDR1 is SNHLY and CDR2 is FYNNEI in the germline V gene. J gave up 10 bases and V 3 bases, and 5 bases lay outside the gene matches. The CDR3 length is 14 residues.

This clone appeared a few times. This chain's CDR3 is CASSMGLAADNEQFF. CDR3 DNA sequence: TGTGCCAGCAGTATGGGACTAGCGGCCGACAATGAGCAGTTCTTC. This rearrangement joins TRBV27 to TRBJ2-1, with 11 bases identical to TRBD2. This CDR3 spans 15 amino acids. From germline, CDR1 is MNHEY and CDR2 SMNVEV (reference sequence). V lost 5 bases to trimming and J lost 5 bases; unmatched junction nucleotides: 5.

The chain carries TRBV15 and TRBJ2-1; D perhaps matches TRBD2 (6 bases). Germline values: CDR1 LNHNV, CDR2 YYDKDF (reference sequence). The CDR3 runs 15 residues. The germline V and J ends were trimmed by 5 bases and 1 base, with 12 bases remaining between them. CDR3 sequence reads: CATSPDGRSYNEQFF. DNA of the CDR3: TGTGCCACCAGCCCGGACGGGAGATCCTACAATGAGCAGTTCTTC. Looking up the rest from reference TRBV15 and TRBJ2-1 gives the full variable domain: DAMVIQNPRYQVTQFGKPVTLSCSQTLNHNVMYWYQQKSSQAPKLLFHYYDKDFNNEADTPDNFQSRRPNTSFCFLDIRSPGLGDTAMYLCATSPDGRSYNEQFFGPGTRLTVL.

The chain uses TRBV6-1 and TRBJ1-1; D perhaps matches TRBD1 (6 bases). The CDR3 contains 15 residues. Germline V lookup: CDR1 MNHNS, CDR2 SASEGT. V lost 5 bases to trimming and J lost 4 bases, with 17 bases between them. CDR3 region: CASSSRGAIGTEAFF. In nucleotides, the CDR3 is TGTGCCAGCAGTTCACGGGGGGCAATAGGCACTGAAGCTTTCTTT.

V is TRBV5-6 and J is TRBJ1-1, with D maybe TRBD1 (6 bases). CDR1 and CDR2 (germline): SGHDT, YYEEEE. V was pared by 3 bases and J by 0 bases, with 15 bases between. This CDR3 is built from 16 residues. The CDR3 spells CASSSRPGTLNTEAFF. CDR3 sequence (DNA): TGTGCCAGCAGCTCACGCCCCGGGACATTGAACACTGAAGCTTTCTTT.